Sequencing of this TCR beta chain was carried out in a study of blood T cell repertoires in COVID-19. Trimming at V came to 4 bases and at J to 3 bases, leaving 5 bases not matched to a gene. Germline V gives CDR1 SGHDT, CDR2 YYEEEE. The CDR3 runs to 16 residues. The repertoire was sequenced with immunoSEQ multiplex PCR; TCRdb's copy has only in-frame clones and lacks some. The data contain 300,000 to 400,000 clones, 75% to 90% of them seen just once; the ten biggest clones take up more than 0.8%. The rearrangement links TRBV5-6 to TRBJ2-5, with 14 nucleotides matching TRBD2. This TCR was sampled from a man younger than 30 who had recovered from COVID-19. Source material: PBMCs or T cells enriched from blood (not recorded which). Here the CDR3 reads CASSQGTSGREETQYF. The CDR3 coding sequence is TGTGCCAGCAGCCAAGGGACTAGCGGGAGAGAAGAGACCCAGTACTTC.